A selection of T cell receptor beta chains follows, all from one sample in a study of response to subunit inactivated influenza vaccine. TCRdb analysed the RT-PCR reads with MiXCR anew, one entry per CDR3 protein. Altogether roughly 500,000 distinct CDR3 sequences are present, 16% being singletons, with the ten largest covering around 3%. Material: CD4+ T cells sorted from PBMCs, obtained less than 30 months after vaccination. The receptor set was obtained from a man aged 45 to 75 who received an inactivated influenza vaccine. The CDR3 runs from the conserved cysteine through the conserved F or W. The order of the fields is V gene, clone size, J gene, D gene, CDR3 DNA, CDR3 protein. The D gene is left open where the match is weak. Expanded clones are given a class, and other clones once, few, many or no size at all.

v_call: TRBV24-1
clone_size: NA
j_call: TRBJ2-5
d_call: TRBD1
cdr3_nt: TGTGCCACCAGTGATACCCAACAGGGGTTCACGGAGACCCAGTACTTC
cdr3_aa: CATSDTQQGFTETQYF

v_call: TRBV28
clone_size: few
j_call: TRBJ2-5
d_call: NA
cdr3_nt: TGTGCCAGCAGGGGGTCCCCCCAAGAGACCCAGTACTTC
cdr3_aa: CASRGSPQETQYF

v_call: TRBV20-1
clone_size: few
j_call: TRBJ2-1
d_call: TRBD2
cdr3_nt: TGCAGAGGTCTTAGCGGGAGGTTAATGGGAGAGCAGTTCTTC
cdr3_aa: CRGLSGRLMGEQFF

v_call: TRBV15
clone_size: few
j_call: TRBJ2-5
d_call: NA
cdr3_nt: TGTGCCACCAGCAGCAGGAGGGGGTTGGGAGAGACCCAGTACTTC
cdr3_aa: CATSSRRGLGETQYF

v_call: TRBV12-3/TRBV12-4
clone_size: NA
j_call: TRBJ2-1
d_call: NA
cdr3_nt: TGTGCCAGCAGTTTCCCGAGGTCTAGCGAGTACAATGAGCAGTTCTTC
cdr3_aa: CASSFPRSSEYNEQFF

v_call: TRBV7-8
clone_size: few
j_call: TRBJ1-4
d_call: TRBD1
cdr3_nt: TGTGCCAGCAGCTTGGACAGGGGGGAAAAACTGTTTTTT
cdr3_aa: CASSLDRGEKLFF

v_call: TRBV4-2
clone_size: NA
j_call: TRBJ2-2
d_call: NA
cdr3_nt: TGTGCCAGCAGCCAAGATCTCCCAGCGGGACAGTGGGAGCTGTTTTTT
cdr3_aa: CASSQDLPAGQWELFF

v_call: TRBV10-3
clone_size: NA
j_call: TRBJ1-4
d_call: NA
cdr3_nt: TGTGCCACAAAGGACGGACCTAATGAAAAACTGTTTTTT
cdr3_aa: CATKDGPNEKLFF

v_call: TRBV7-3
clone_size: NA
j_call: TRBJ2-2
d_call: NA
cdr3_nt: TGTGCCAGCAGCTCCGACAGTACGAACACCGGGGAGCTGTTTTTT
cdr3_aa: CASSSDSTNTGELFF

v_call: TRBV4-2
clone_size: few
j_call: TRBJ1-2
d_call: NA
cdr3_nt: TGTGCCAGCAGCCAAGATGGTCAGCGATCCTATGGCTACACCTTC
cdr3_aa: CASSQDGQRSYGYTF

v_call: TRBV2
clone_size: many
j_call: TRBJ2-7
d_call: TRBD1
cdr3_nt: TGTGCCAGCAGCCTGGGACAGCGAGCCTACGAGCAGTACTTC
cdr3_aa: CASSLGQRAYEQYF

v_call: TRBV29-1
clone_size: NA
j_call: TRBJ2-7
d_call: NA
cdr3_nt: TGCAGCGTTGACGGCCTGGGGCAGGGGATTCACGAGCAGTACTTC
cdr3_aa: CSVDGLGQGIHEQYF

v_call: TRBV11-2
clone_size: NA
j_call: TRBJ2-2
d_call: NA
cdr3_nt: TGTGCCAGCAGATTGGTGGTTAAAAGCGGGGAGCTGTTTTTT
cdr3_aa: CASRLVVKSGELFF

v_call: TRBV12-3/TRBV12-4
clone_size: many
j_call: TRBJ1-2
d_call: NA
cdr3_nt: TGTGCCAGCAGTGTCGGGGGCTGGGGCTACACCTTC
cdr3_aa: CASSVGGWGYTF

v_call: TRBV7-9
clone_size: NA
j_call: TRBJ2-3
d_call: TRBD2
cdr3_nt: TGTGCCAGCAGCTTCTCGGGACTAGTAAGAGATACGCAGTATTTT
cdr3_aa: CASSFSGLVRDTQYF

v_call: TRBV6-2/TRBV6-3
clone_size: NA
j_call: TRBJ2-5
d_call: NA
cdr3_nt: TGTGCCAGCAGACCTGACCAAGAGACCCAGTACTTC
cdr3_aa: CASRPDQETQYF

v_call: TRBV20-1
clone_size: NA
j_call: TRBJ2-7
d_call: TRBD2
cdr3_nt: TGCAGTGCTGGACTAGCGGGAGTCCACGAGCAGTACTTC
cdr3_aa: CSAGLAGVHEQYF

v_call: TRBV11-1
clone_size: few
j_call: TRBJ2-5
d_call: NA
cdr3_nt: TGTGCCAGCAGCTTAGTTTTTGGTACGCAAGAGACCCAGTACTTC
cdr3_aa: CASSLVFGTQETQYF

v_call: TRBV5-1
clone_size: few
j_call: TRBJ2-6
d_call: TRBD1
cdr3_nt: TGCGCCAGCAGCTTGCCTACAGGGGCTGGGGCCAACGTCCTGACTTTC
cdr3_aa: CASSLPTGAGANVLTF

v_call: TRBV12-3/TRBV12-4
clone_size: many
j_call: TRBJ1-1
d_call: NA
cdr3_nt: TGTGCCAGCAGTTTTCAGGTGAACACTGAAGCTTTCTTT
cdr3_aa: CASSFQVNTEAFF